This TCR beta chain was obtained from a study of blood T cell repertoires in COVID-19. Across the whole study: The United States, Italy and Spain were the sources of the acute and convalescent COVID-19 samples. T cells, B-cell-depleted T cells, or PBMCs supplied cDNA or gDNA.

The authors' processing: Estimates of nucleated cell counts were drawn from the amplification of reference gene primers. Measured with immunoSEQ multiplex PCR; TCRdb has only the in-frame clones, and not every one. Clonal size and the V and J genes are those of that table, whereas D and trimming came from the DNA. The sample lists about 250,000 clones, about nine tenths occurring once. J lost 6 bases, V lost 4 bases, and 7 bases had no gene match. CDR1 is SGHRS, CDR2 YFSETQ, per germline. CDR3 length: 14 amino acids. The table lists this clone with a count of one. J is TRBJ2-7 and V is TRBV5-1, with 10 bases that match TRBD2. This TCR came from a woman aged 35 to 49 who had recovered from COVID-19. The sample comprised peripheral blood. DNA of the CDR3: TGCGCCAGCAGCGCGGGACTAGCGACTTTCGAGCAGTACTTC. Its translation: CASSAGLATFEQYF.